Listed below are T cell receptor beta chains from one sample, sequenced in a study of T cells after yellow fever vaccination. TCRdb passed the 5' RACE reads through MiXCR, listing each CDR3 protein once. Of hundreds of thousands of distinct CDR3 sequences in the sample, 15% to 20% were seen once. The source was PBMCs, collected 15 days after the yellow fever booster vaccination. These TCRs come from a man under 40 who received the YFV17D yellow fever vaccine. CDR3s include the opening cysteine and the closing phenylalanine or tryptophan. D genes are given only for firm matches. Clone size is shown for a subset of rows, as once, few, many or a class of expanded clone.

NA	few	TRBJ1-1	TRBV7-6	CASSLDGGYEAFF	TGTGCCAGCAGCTTAGATGGGGGGTATGAAGCTTTCTTT
TRBD2	NA	TRBJ2-7	TRBV29-1	CSVRRGTDTSGRGHEQYF	TGCAGCGTTCGAAGGGGGACGGATACTAGCGGGAGAGGCCACGAGCAGTACTTC
TRBD1	few	TRBJ2-3	TRBV6-5	CASGQGTDTQYF	TGTGCCAGCGGACAGGGCACAGATACGCAGTATTTT
NA	NA	TRBJ2-2	TRBV5-1	CASRKTGTGRVTGELFF	TGCGCCAGCAGGAAAACAGGAACAGGCAGGGTCACCGGGGAGCTGTTTTTT
TRBD1	NA	TRBJ2-5	TRBV7-8	CASSLEAGGVWETQYF	TGTGCCAGCAGCTTGGAGGCAGGGGGCGTTTGGGAGACCCAGTACTTC
TRBD1	NA	TRBJ2-2	TRBV29-1	CSVEGRGRTGELFF	TGCAGCGTTGAAGGCAGGGGGCGCACCGGGGAGCTGTTTTTT
TRBD1	NA	TRBJ2-2	TRBV28	CASTNRGTGQPGELFF	TGTGCCAGCACGAACAGGGGGACCGGACAACCCGGGGAGCTGTTTTTT
TRBD1	NA	TRBJ2-5	TRBV24-1	CATSERTGGLTQYF	TGTGCCACCAGTGAGAGGACAGGGGGACTGACCCAGTACTTC
NA	NA	TRBJ2-3	TRBV28	CASRTGNTDTQYF	TGTGCCAGCAGAACAGGGAACACAGATACGCAGTATTTT
NA	few	TRBJ1-5	TRBV6-5	CASSYGGADSNQPQHF	TGTGCCAGCAGTTACGGGGGGGCCGATAGCAATCAGCCCCAGCATTTT
TRBD1	NA	TRBJ1-3	TRBV6-5	CASSFGQGGGNTIYF	TGTGCCAGCAGTTTTGGACAGGGGGGTGGAAACACCATATATTTT
NA	few	TRBJ2-2	TRBV6-2/TRBV6-3	CASSSIGTRNTGELFF	TGTGCCAGCAGTTCAATTGGGACAAGGAACACCGGGGAGCTGTTTTTT
NA	once	TRBJ2-3	TRBV5-6	CASSKTYWTQRDTQYF	TGTGCCAGCAGCAAAACATATTGGACCCAACGAGATACGCAGTATTTT
NA	few	TRBJ2-5	TRBV6-2/TRBV6-3	CASSYLWETQYF	TGTGCCAGCAGTTACCTGTGGGAGACCCAGTACTTC
NA	NA	TRBJ2-7	TRBV5-6	CASSPNLRGDFYEQYF	TGTGCCAGCAGTCCTAACCTAAGAGGGGACTTCTACGAGCAGTACTTC
NA	NA	TRBJ1-2	TRBV12-3/TRBV12-4	CASSNRSRGSGYTF	TGTGCCAGCAGTAACAGGAGTAGAGGGAGTGGCTACACCTTC
NA	few	TRBJ2-7	TRBV6-5	CASSYSSGAVEQYF	TGTGCCAGCAGTTACTCTTCGGGGGCAGTCGAGCAGTACTTC
NA	few	TRBJ2-1	TRBV7-9	CASSPRAGVAYNEQFF	TGTGCCAGCAGCCCCCGTGCAGGGGTCGCCTACAATGAGCAGTTCTTC
TRBD1	many	TRBJ1-4	TRBV20-1	CSARVDRGRRNEKLFF	TGCAGTGCTAGGGTGGACAGGGGGAGACGTAATGAAAAACTGTTTTTT
NA	few	TRBJ2-7	TRBV7-2	CASSLDVRGVEQYF	TGTGCCAGCAGCTTAGACGTGCGGGGCGTCGAGCAGTACTTC
NA	few	TRBJ2-1	TRBV6-5	CASSYSRYDGQFF	TGTGCCAGCAGTTACTCCCGGTATGATGGGCAGTTCTTC
TRBD2	few	TRBJ2-1	TRBV20-1	CRAGGNNEQFF	TGCAGGGCGGGGGGCAACAATGAGCAGTTCTTC
NA	NA	TRBJ1-4	TRBV5-1	CASTVWGLNNEKLFF	TGCGCCAGCACCGTGTGGGGACTGAATAATGAAAAACTGTTTTTT
TRBD1	few	TRBJ2-2	TRBV20-1	CSARNRGNTGELFF	TGCAGTGCTAGAAACAGGGGGAACACCGGGGAGCTGTTTTTT
NA	NA	TRBJ2-3	TRBV12-3/TRBV12-4	CASSLDTTTDTQYF	TGTGCCAGCAGTTTAGATACCACTACAGATACGCAGTATTTT
TRBD1	NA	TRBJ1-2	TRBV7-8	CASSTGVLGYTF	TGTGCCAGCAGCACAGGGGTTTTAGGCTACACCTTC
NA	NA	TRBJ2-2	TRBV5-1	CASSSGPAAGTGELFF	TGCGCCAGCAGCTCCGGACCAGCTGCGGGAACCGGGGAGCTGTTTTTT
NA	few	TRBJ2-3	TRBV29-1	CSVEQDTQYF	TGCAGCGTTGAACAAGATACGCAGTATTTT
TRBD2	NA	TRBJ2-2	TRBV7-9	CASSLSGADGELFF	TGTGCCAGCAGCCTTAGCGGGGCTGACGGGGAGCTGTTTTTT
NA	NA	TRBJ1-1	TRBV5-1	CASSSGTASTEAFF	TGCGCCAGCAGCTCCGGGACGGCGAGCACTGAAGCTTTCTTT
TRBD2	few	TRBJ2-1	TRBV12-3/TRBV12-4	CATLKRGTDEQFF	TGTGCCACCCTCAAGCGGGGTACGGATGAGCAGTTCTTC
TRBD1	NA	TRBJ2-3	TRBV4-3	CASSRETPGQGTDTQYF	TGCGCCAGCAGCCGGGAGACACCGGGACAGGGCACAGATACGCAGTATTTT